What follows describes a single T cell receptor beta chain. Its antigen is unknown. Both about-4-week and about-12-week second-dose recipients were combined. The data are from a study of T cell responses to AZD1222 COVID-19 vaccine. Points from the study as a whole: Clonal diversity was possibly underestimated, and the donors were mostly white British, with more females.

The CDR3 is 14 residues long. Germline V lookup: CDR1 MNHNS, CDR2 SASEGT. Trimming removed 1 base from V and 4 bases from J, with 11 bases in between. Libraries were prepared by immunoSEQ multiplex PCR; TCRdb keeps only in-frame clonotypes and omits some of them. The sample records about 45,000 clones, roughly 90% being singletons. The receptor was isolated from an adult who received the AZD1222 COVID-19 vaccine. Sample: peripheral blood, taken 28 days after the second AZD1222 dose. The chain links TRBV6-1 to TRBJ2-7; D gene unclear. CDR3 bases: TGTGCCAGCAGTGAAGGGCGGCCTATGTACGAGCAGTACTTC. Protein: CASSEGRPMYEQYF.